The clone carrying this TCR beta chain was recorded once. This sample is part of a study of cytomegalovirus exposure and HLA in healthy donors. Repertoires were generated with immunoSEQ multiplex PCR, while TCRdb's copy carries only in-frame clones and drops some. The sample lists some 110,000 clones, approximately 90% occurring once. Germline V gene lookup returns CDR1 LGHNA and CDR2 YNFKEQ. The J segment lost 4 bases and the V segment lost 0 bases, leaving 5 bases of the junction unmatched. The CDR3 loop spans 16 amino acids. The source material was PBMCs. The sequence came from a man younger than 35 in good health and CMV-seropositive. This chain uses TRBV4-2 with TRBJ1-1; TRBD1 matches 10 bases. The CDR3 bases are TGTGCCAGCAGCCAAGAAAGCGGGACAGGGGCCACTGAAGCTTTCTTT. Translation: CASSQESGTGATEAFF.